These T cell receptor beta chains were read from a single sample in a study of a mutant IDH1 vaccine in newly diagnosed glioma. TCRdb keeps only in-frame clones here, not all; method: immunoSEQ multiplex PCR. The repertoire holds about 51,000 clones, with about 80% as singletons. The starting material was PBMCs, obtained from a glioma patient treated with radiotherapy, temozolomide or both. Receptor source: a middle-aged woman with glioma. CDR3s include the opening cysteine and the closing phenylalanine or tryptophan. D genes are given only for firm matches. Expanded clones get a size class; other rows say once, few or many, or leave the size out.

J gene,V gene,clone size,D gene,CDR3 DNA,CDR3 protein
TRBJ2-7,TRBV7-9,NA,NA,TGTGCCAGCAGCTCCCAGGGGGGCCTCATCGGCGAGCAGTACTTC,CASSSQGGLIGEQYF
TRBJ1-5,TRBV10-3,NA,NA,TGTGCCATCAGCTGGCAGATAAATCAGCCCCAGCATTTT,CAISWQINQPQHF
TRBJ2-3,TRBV7-9,NA,TRBD1,TGTGCCAGCAGCTCCACGGACAGGAATAATAAGGATACGCAGTATTTT,CASSSTDRNNKDTQYF
TRBJ2-3,TRBV19,once,NA,TGTGCCAGTAGGGAGGGGGTAGGATTTCTCACAGATACGCAGTATTTT,CASREGVGFLTDTQYF
TRBJ1-1,TRBV30,few,NA,TGTGCCTGGAGGGGGGGTTGGGACACTGAAGCTTTCTTT,CAWRGGWDTEAFF
TRBJ1-4,TRBV2,NA,TRBD1,TGTGCCAGCAGTTCCGACAGGGGAGATGAAAAACTGTTTTTT,CASSSDRGDEKLFF
TRBJ2-7,TRBV5-1,NA,TRBD2,TGCGCCAGCAGCTCCTCGGGGGGGGCAAGGTACTACGAGCAGTACTTC,CASSSSGGARYYEQYF
TRBJ1-1,TRBV25-1,NA,TRBD1,TGTGCCAGCAGTGAATATATGACAGGGAAAGAGAGTGAAGCTTTCTTT,CASSEYMTGKESEAFF
TRBJ2-5,TRBV9,NA,TRBD2,TGTGCCAGCAGCCCAGGGACTAGCGGAAAAGAGACCCAGTACTTC,CASSPGTSGKETQYF
TRBJ1-6,TRBV4-3,NA,NA,TGCGCCAGCAGCCAAGTGCAGGGGATTAATTCACCCCTCCACTTT,CASSQVQGINSPLHF
TRBJ2-7,TRBV10-1,NA,NA,TGCGCCAGCAGTGAGAGTGGAGGCGAGCAGTACTTC,CASSESGGEQYF
TRBJ2-7,TRBV6-1,NA,NA,TGTGCCAGCAGTGAGCCCGGGGGCCTATCGTGGGAGCAGTACTTC,CASSEPGGLSWEQYF
TRBJ1-1,TRBV7-9,once,TRBD1,TGTGCCAGCAGCCACGGGACAGGTTACACTGAAGCTTTCTTT,CASSHGTGYTEAFF
TRBJ1-2,TRBV5-7,NA,NA,TGTGCCAGCAGCTTGGGGGGGTTCCTAAACTATGGCTACACCTTC,CASSLGGFLNYGYTF
TRBJ1-2,TRBV27,NA,NA,TGTGCCAGCAGTTCCTACCCACCCTCACAAACGGGCTATGGCTACACCTTC,CASSSYPPSQTGYGYTF
TRBJ1-1,TRBV6-1,few,NA,TGTGCCAGCAGTGAAGCTGGAAAAGCTTTCTTT,CASSEAGKAFF
TRBJ1-2,TRBV7-2,NA,NA,TGTGCCAGCACCCTGGATTCTAACTATGGCTACACCTTC,CASTLDSNYGYTF
TRBJ2-1,TRBV21-1,NA,NA,TGTGCCAGCAGCAAAGAGCGTGCACCCGTGAAGGGGGTTGAGTTCTTC,CASSKERAPVKGVEFF
TRBJ2-3,TRBV9,NA,NA,TGTGCCAGCAGCGTAGAGGGGGGTACCCTCACGGATACGCAGTATTTT,CASSVEGGTLTDTQYF
TRBJ2-3,TRBV12-5,once,NA,TGTGCTAGTGCCATCCGGAGGCCTGCTAGCACAGATACGCAGTATTTT,CASAIRRPASTDTQYF
TRBJ2-2,TRBV7-9,NA,TRBD1,TGTGCCAGCAGCTTATTGACAGGGGTCACCGGGGAGCTGTTTTTT,CASSLLTGVTGELFF
TRBJ1-6,TRBV11-2,few,NA,TGTGCCAGCAGCCCTCGGGGGCAGGGAAATTCACCCCTCCACTTT,CASSPRGQGNSPLHF